This is a list of T cell receptor beta chains from one sample in a study of shared clonotypes between healthy human individuals. The protocol was immunoSEQ multiplex PCR, while the TCRdb copy is restricted to in-frame clones and leaves out a portion. The sample lists about 2.4 million clones; roughly 93% were seen once. Sequenced input: naive CD4+ T cells from PBMCs. These TCRs come from a man younger than 30 in good health. Some clones in this sample may be carry-over from other donors' samples. CDR3s include the opening cysteine and the closing phenylalanine or tryptophan. The D gene is left open where the match is weak. Clone size is not always given. Where it is, it says once, few, many or a class for expanded clones.

d_call	v_call	j_call	clone_size	cdr3_aa	cdr3_nt
.	TRBV27	TRBJ2-3	.	CASSLGAAIRLTDTQYF	TGTGCCAGCAGTTTAGGAGCGGCAATCCGTCTCACAGATACGCAGTATTTT
TRBD1	TRBV28	TRBJ1-1	.	CASRRTGGTTEAFF	TGTGCCAGCAGAAGGACAGGGGGCACAACTGAAGCTTTCTTT
.	TRBV7-8	TRBJ1-1	.	CASSLAGVTEAFF	TGTGCCAGCAGCTTAGCGGGGGTCACTGAAGCTTTCTTT
TRBD1	TRBV7-3	TRBJ1-2	.	CASSLTTGGVPRSGYTF	TGTGCCAGCAGCTTAACGACAGGGGGGGTTCCAAGGAGTGGCTACACCTTC
.	TRBV9	TRBJ2-2	once	CASSVVLGNTGELFF	TGTGCCAGCAGCGTAGTGCTGGGGAACACCGGGGAGCTGTTTTTT
.	TRBV5-1	TRBJ2-2	.	CASSSPTAGPTGELFF	TGCGCCAGCAGCTCCCCCACCGCAGGACCCACCGGGGAGCTGTTTTTT
.	TRBV14	TRBJ1-1	.	CASSQGRWGPLFAEAFF	TGTGCCAGCAGCCAAGGGAGATGGGGTCCTCTGTTCGCTGAAGCTTTCTTT
.	TRBV28	TRBJ2-7	.	CASTKLVSGGNEQYF	TGTGCCAGCACCAAACTAGTCTCGGGTGGCAACGAGCAGTACTTC
.	TRBV7-2	TRBJ1-3	once	CASSLGLSSGNTIYF	TGTGCCAGCAGCTTGGGACTGAGCTCTGGAAACACCATATATTTT
.	TRBV7-9	TRBJ1-1	once	CASSATGGRGNTEAFF	TGTGCCAGCAGCGCTACCGGGGGCAGGGGAAACACTGAAGCTTTCTTT
TRBD2	TRBV30	TRBJ2-1	.	CAWSVTRNLAGVEQFF	TGTGCCTGGAGTGTAACACGGAACCTAGCGGGCGTAGAGCAGTTCTTC
.	TRBV28	TRBJ2-3	.	CASSLSGGRRYIPDTQYF	TGTGCCAGCAGCCTCTCCGGGGGCAGGCGGTATATCCCAGATACGCAGTATTTT
TRBD2	TRBV4-3	TRBJ2-1	.	CASSQLTSTYNEQFF	TGCGCCAGCAGCCAATTGACTAGCACCTACAATGAGCAGTTCTTC
TRBD1	TRBV30	TRBJ1-5	.	CAWTKRGQGNQPQHF	TGTGCCTGGACCAAAAGGGGACAGGGCAATCAGCCCCAGCATTTT
TRBD1	TRBV4-1	TRBJ1-1	.	CASSQGGTGSVWTEAFF	TGCGCCAGCAGCCAAGGCGGGACAGGATCAGTTTGGACTGAAGCTTTCTTT
.	TRBV11-2	TRBJ2-5	.	CASSFGRQETQYF	TGTGCCAGCAGCTTTGGGAGACAAGAGACCCAGTACTTC
.	TRBV28	TRBJ2-7	.	CASGAYYEQYF	TGTGCCAGCGGGGCTTACTACGAGCAGTACTTC
.	TRBV28	TRBJ1-1	.	CASRIPLGEAFF	TGTGCCAGCAGGATCCCCCTCGGGGAAGCTTTCTTT
.	TRBV5-1	TRBJ2-7	.	CASSLGSGAYEQYF	TGCGCCAGCAGCTTGGGTAGCGGAGCCTACGAGCAGTACTTC
.	TRBV6-5	TRBJ1-1	.	CASSTGQNTEAFF	TGTGCCAGCAGTACGGGACAGAACACTGAAGCTTTCTTT
.	TRBV14	TRBJ1-1	few	CASSLRPGTEAFF	TGTGCCAGCAGCTTACGTCCCGGCACTGAAGCTTTCTTT
.	TRBV5-5	TRBJ1-4	.	CASSTQGTNEKLFF	TGTGCCAGCAGTACGCAGGGGACTAATGAAAAACTGTTTTTT
.	TRBV15	TRBJ2-7	.	CATSRDRHYEQYF	TGTGCCACCAGCAGAGATAGACACTACGAGCAGTACTTC
.	TRBV5-1	TRBJ2-2	.	CASSLNSQERDTGELFF	TGCGCCAGCAGCTTAAACTCCCAGGAACGGGACACCGGGGAGCTGTTTTTT
.	TRBV6-6	TRBJ1-3	once	CASSYGGARGRNTIYF	TGTGCCAGCAGTTACGGAGGGGCCCGCGGACGGAACACCATATATTTT
.	TRBV27	TRBJ2-7	.	CASSLSTMGGTSYEQYF	TGTGCCAGCAGTTTATCCACTATGGGCGGGACCTCCTACGAGCAGTACTTC
.	TRBV5-1	TRBJ2-1	.	CASSLKGTEQFF	TGCGCCAGCAGCCTAAAGGGCACTGAGCAGTTCTTC
TRBD2	TRBV19	TRBJ2-5	.	CASSHPSGTLQETQYF	TGTGCCAGTAGTCATCCTAGCGGGACACTCCAAGAGACCCAGTACTTC
TRBD2	TRBV29-1	TRBJ2-4	.	CSVVPGGDKNIQYF	TGCAGCGTTGTACCGGGGGGGGACAAAAACATTCAGTACTTC
TRBD1	TRBV5-6	TRBJ1-2	once	CASSLAYLPGQGTSYGYTF	TGTGCCAGCAGCTTGGCGTACCTCCCGGGACAGGGAACCTCCTATGGCTACACCTTC
.	TRBV6-5	TRBJ1-1	.	CASNSKGLGNAEAFF	TGTGCCAGCAATTCCAAGGGGTTAGGGAACGCTGAAGCTTTCTTT
.	TRBV6-5	TRBJ2-1	.	CASNGRQDHEQFF	TGTGCCAGCAACGGCAGACAGGACCATGAGCAGTTCTTC
.	TRBV7-6	TRBJ2-6	.	CASSPIPPVSAGANVLTF	TGTGCCAGCAGCCCCATCCCCCCCGTGAGTGCCGGGGCCAACGTCCTGACTTTC
.	TRBV7-6	TRBJ2-2	.	CASSFPGAGVGTGELFF	TGTGCCAGCAGCTTCCCAGGGGCGGGAGTTGGCACCGGGGAGCTGTTTTTT
.	TRBV7-3	TRBJ1-2	.	CASSLSGGSSYTF	TGTGCCAGCAGCTTAAGCGGGGGGAGCAGCTACACCTTC
.	TRBV7-3	TRBJ1-1	.	CASSFLGENTEAFF	TGTGCCAGCAGCTTTTTAGGGGAGAACACTGAAGCTTTCTTT
.	TRBV28	TRBJ2-3	.	CASGLKTDTQYF	TGTGCCAGCGGACTTAAAACAGATACGCAGTATTTT
TRBD1	TRBV11-3	TRBJ2-3	.	CASSLGTGGTDTQYF	TGTGCCAGCAGCTTAGGGACAGGGGGCACAGATACGCAGTATTTT
.	TRBV5-1	TRBJ2-7	.	CASSPASAYEQYF	TGCGCCAGCAGCCCTGCTAGCGCCTACGAGCAGTACTTC
TRBD1	TRBV28	TRBJ2-2	.	CASSSPGQHTGELFF	TGTGCCAGCAGTAGTCCGGGACAGCACACCGGGGAGCTGTTTTTT
.	TRBV9	TRBJ2-1	.	CASSVGTEQFF	TGTGCCAGCAGCGTAGGGACAGAGCAGTTCTTC
TRBD2	TRBV10-3	TRBJ2-5	once	CAISEHGLAGGGETQYF	TGTGCCATCAGTGAGCATGGACTAGCGGGAGGGGGTGAGACCCAGTACTTC
.	TRBV10-3	TRBJ1-2	once	CAISEGAGSVSIYGYTF	TGTGCCATCAGTGAGGGGGCAGGGTCGGTTTCCATCTATGGCTACACCTTC
TRBD1	TRBV7-2	TRBJ1-5	.	CASSGQGGQPQHF	TGTGCCAGCTCTGGACAGGGAGGTCAGCCCCAGCATTTT
.	TRBV28	TRBJ2-1	.	CASSFPAGGINEQFF	TGTGCCAGCAGTTTCCCTGCAGGGGGGATCAATGAGCAGTTCTTC
.	TRBV28	TRBJ1-5	.	CASSLRQGSNQPQHF	TGTGCCAGCAGTTTACGGCAGGGGAGCAATCAGCCCCAGCATTTT
.	TRBV11-2	TRBJ2-2	few	CASTLHTGELFF	TGTGCCAGCACCTTGCACACCGGGGAGCTGTTTTTT
TRBD1	TRBV4-1	TRBJ1-1	.	CASSRTGGNTEAFF	TGCGCCAGCAGCCGGACAGGGGGGAACACTGAAGCTTTCTTT
TRBD2	TRBV7-2	TRBJ2-1	.	CASSLWTSGSGNEQFF	TGTGCCAGCAGCCTGTGGACTAGCGGGAGTGGGAATGAGCAGTTCTTC
.	TRBV6-1	TRBJ1-1	.	CASRDRALMNTEAFF	TGTGCCAGCAGGGACAGAGCCTTGATGAACACTGAAGCTTTCTTT
.	TRBV10-2	TRBJ1-6	.	CASSDYSYNSPLHF	TGCGCCAGCAGTGATTACAGTTATAATTCACCCCTCCACTTT
.	TRBV28	TRBJ1-3	.	CASSELSHSGNTIYF	TGTGCCAGCAGTGAGCTCAGCCACTCTGGAAACACCATATATTTT
TRBD1	TRBV2	TRBJ2-3	.	CASRGQLYTDTQYF	TGTGCCAGCAGGGGACAGCTCTACACAGATACGCAGTATTTT
.	TRBV28	TRBJ1-4	.	CASSLGGSVEKLFF	TGTGCCAGCAGTTTAGGCGGCTCTGTCGAAAAACTGTTTTTT
TRBD1	TRBV5-1	TRBJ1-1	.	CASSLTGANTEAFF	TGCGCCAGCAGCTTGACAGGGGCGAACACTGAAGCTTTCTTT